These 9 T cell receptor beta chains were sequenced from one sample in a study of prognosis after radiotherapy for stage I lung cancer (dated by TCRdb to the early 2020s). Sequencing was performed on an Illumina HiSeq 3000. Two rounds of multiplex PCR were used to amplify the TCR beta CDR3 region from genomic DNA. The first PCR round used primers specific to each TRBV and TRBJ gene, with sequences filed in Chinese patent CN105087789A. TCRdb reworked the public reads: Q25 trimming with fastp, MiXCR clone assembly, productive beta chains retained. All rows with the same CDR3 protein become a single entry with the most common DNA and genes. This sample is represented by about 31,000 distinct CDR3 sequences; 25% to 35% of them were singletons. The ten largest make up 25% to 35% of the sample. Sequencing used PBMCs, obtained before or after stereotactic body radiation therapy (not recorded which). These receptors came from a donor over 45 with non-small cell lung cancer.

The rearrangement links TRBV18 to TRBJ1-2; 7 nucleotides line up with TRBD1. The CDR3 consists of 13 residues. V lost 2 bases to trimming and J lost 6 bases; unmatched junction nucleotides: 3. CDR1 is KGHSH, CDR2 LQKENI, per germline. This chain's CDR3 is CASSPGQVNGYTF. Written as DNA, the CDR3 is TGTGCCAGCTCACCAGGACAGGTAAATGGCTACACCTTC.

This clonotype was detected ten times or more. The chain combines TRBV19 with TRBJ2-3; 9 positions agree with TRBD2. This CDR3 is built from 16 residues. The trim removed 3 bases at V and 5 bases at J, leaving 9 bases unmatched. Germline V gene sequence: CDR1 LNHDA, CDR2 SQIVND (reference sequence). CDR3 region: CASSISAGGRRDTQYF. As DNA, the CDR3 is TGTGCCAGTAGTATTTCGGCGGGAGGGCGAAGAGATACGCAGTATTTT.

As to this clonotype: This probably arose from a read error, given a far larger clone one base away. The genes are TRBV6-2 or TRBV6-3 and TRBJ2-5; D ambiguous. The CDR3 extends over 19 amino acids. CDR1 and CDR2 from the germline V gene are MNHEY and SVGEGT. Between the trimmed V and J ends, which lost 1 base and 5 bases, there was a span of 26 bases. CDR3 in DNA: TGTGCCAGCAGTTACTTTCTTAAGGCGGCGCAAATCGGGTCGGAGACCCAGTACTTC. Its protein is CASSYFLKAAQIGSETQYF.

This clonotype appeared many times. The rearrangement links TRBV18 to TRBJ2-1; the match to TRBD2 covers 11 bases. This CDR3 comprises 15 residues. Germline trimming cut 2 bases from V and 7 bases from J; bases unmatched to any gene: 4. In germline, CDR1 is KGHSH, CDR2 LQKENI. This CDR3 reads CASSPTSGSKNEQFF. CDR3 nucleotide sequence: TGTGCCAGCTCACCAACTAGCGGGAGTAAGAATGAGCAGTTCTTC.

This clonotype came up many times. This rearrangement joins TRBV3-1 to TRBJ2-7; 9 bases map to TRBD1. The V gene end was trimmed by 4 bases and the J gene end by 6 bases; junction bases not matched to a gene: 10. The CDR3 covers 15 residues. Germline V gene lookup returns CDR1 LGHDT and CDR2 YNNKEL (reference sequence). CDR3 in DNA: TGTGCCAGCAGCCCTCGGGCACAGGGGGCTGGCGAGCAGTACTTC. Protein product: CASSPRAQGAGEQYF.

This clonotype has a count of ten or more. The V call is TRBV24-1, the J call TRBJ2-7; 9 positions agree with TRBD1. The germline gives CDR1 KGHDR, CDR2 SFDVKD. After removal of 1 base from V and 5 bases from J, the junction contained 5 bases not matched to a gene. The CDR3 runs to 15 residues. This CDR3 is CATSDFRDRDNEQYF. Written as DNA, the CDR3 is TGTGCCACCAGTGATTTCCGGGACAGGGACAACGAGCAGTACTTC.

V gene TRBV6-2 or TRBV6-3 combines with J gene TRBJ2-3, with TRBD2 matching over 7 bases. The J segment lost 3 bases and the V segment lost 6 bases, leaving 12 bases of the junction unmatched. Germline V lookup: CDR1 MNHEY, CDR2 SVGEGT. The CDR3 is 16 amino acids. The CDR3 loop reads CASSRGLTSGTDTQYF. CDR3 nucleotides: TGTGCCAGCAGCCGGGGACTAACGAGCGGGACAGATACGCAGTATTTT.

Points on this clonotype: A much larger clonotype is one base distant, so this may be a read error. The chain links TRBV6-8 to TRBJ1-4, with unresolved D. The germline CDR1 and CDR2 sequences are MNHGY and SAAAGT. The CDR3 consists of 15 residues. V gave up 5 bases and J gave up 4 bases, with 14 bases separating them. The CDR3 nucleotides read TGTGCCAGCAGTCCGACCGGAGTCCATAATGAAAAACTGTTTTTT. It codes for CASSPTGVHNEKLFF.

This clonotype was detected a few times. The chain joins TRBV7-9 to TRBJ2-4; D might be TRBD1 or TRBD2, each matching 6 bases. The CDR3 extends over 16 amino acids. The V end was cut by 5 bases, the J end by 3 bases, with 17 bases between. Germline V gene sequence: CDR1 SEHNR, CDR2 FQNEAQ (reference sequence). The CDR3 here is CASSPGTPEGKNIQYF. The CDR3 bases are TGTGCCAGCAGCCCAGGGACACCGGAGGGCAAAAACATTCAGTACTTC.